What follows are 13 T cell receptor beta chains derived from one specimen sequenced in a study of cytomegalovirus exposure and HLA in healthy donors. Primers included in the PCR were 60 Vbeta and 13 Jbeta primers. Measured with immunoSEQ multiplex PCR; TCRdb has only the in-frame clones, and not every one. The sample records roughly 100,000 clones, 75% being singletons. Source material: PBMCs. The receptors shown here come from a man aged 45-65 years in good health and CMV-seronegative.

This chain links TRBV2 with TRBJ1-4; 8 positions agree with TRBD1. Germline V gene sequence: CDR1 SNHLY, CDR2 FYNNEI. The length of the CDR3 is 15 residues. Trimming at V came to 6 bases and at J to 8 bases, leaving 11 bases not matched to a gene. The CDR3 sequence: CASRDTGGGEEKLFF. CDR3 nucleotides: TGTGCCAGCAGGGACACAGGGGGGGGAGAGGAAAAACTGTTTTTT.

The rearrangement links TRBV5-4 to TRBJ2-1, with TRBD2 matching over 10 bases. V gave up 1 base and J gave up 6 bases; unmatched junction bases: 4. CDR1 and CDR2 (germline): SGHNT, YYREEE (reference sequence). The length of the CDR3 is 15 residues. CDR3 nucleotides: TGTGCCAGCAGCTTGAATTTAGCGGGGGGCAATGAGCAGTTCTTC. It translates to CASSLNLAGGNEQFF.

This chain links TRBV5-1 with TRBJ2-5; possible D gene TRBD1, 5 bases. Trimming took off 0 bases at V and 5 bases at J, with 14 bases between the two ends. Germline loops: CDR1 SGHRS, CDR2 YFSETQ. The CDR3 totals 15 residues. CDR3 in amino acids: CASSLVQALGETQYF. CDR3 bases: TGCGCCAGCAGCTTGGTACAGGCCCTTGGGGAGACCCAGTACTTC.

The V gene is TRBV28, the J gene TRBJ1-5; maybe TRBD1 (6 bases). The germline V and J ends were trimmed by 5 bases and 3 bases, with 11 bases remaining between them. Germline V CDR1 and CDR2: MDHEN, SYDVKM. This CDR3 is built from 14 residues. The CDR3 DNA sequence: TGTGCCAGCAGTGCCCGGACAGACAATCAGCCCCAGCATTTT. This encodes CASSARTDNQPQHF.

This clone has just a few counts. This chain connects TRBV5-5 to TRBJ2-5; 15 bases are a match to TRBD2. Germline-derived CDR1 and CDR2 are SGHKS and YYEKEE (reference sequence). The J segment lost 3 bases and the V segment lost 3 bases, leaving 6 bases of the junction unmatched. The CDR3 has 17 amino acids. CDR3 sequence reads: CASSWGLAGGVEETQYF. The DNA of the CDR3 is TGTGCCAGCAGCTGGGGACTAGCGGGGGGCGTGGAAGAGACCCAGTACTTC.

This rearrangement joins TRBV28 to TRBJ1-3; D remains ambiguous. Germline-derived CDR1 and CDR2 are MDHEN and SYDVKM. The ends were cut back, 2 bases at V and 2 bases at J, with 7 bases in the middle. The CDR3 has 14 amino acids. The CDR3 spells CASSLSQTGNTIYF. CDR3 sequence (DNA): TGTGCCAGCAGTTTAAGTCAGACTGGAAACACCATATATTTT.

V is TRBV9 and J is TRBJ2-2; TRBD1 matches 12 bases. CDR1 SGDLS and CDR2 YYNGEE come from the germline V gene. The CDR3 loop spans 18 amino acids. The V segment lost 3 bases and the J segment 5 bases; nucleotides outside the gene matches: 11. The CDR3 loop reads CASSARSGTGGWTGELFF. DNA for the CDR3: TGTGCCAGCAGCGCCCGTTCCGGGACAGGGGGCTGGACCGGGGAGCTGTTTTTT.

The chain couples TRBV5-1 to TRBJ2-2; perhaps TRBD2 as D (5 bases). The CDR3 contains 14 residues. The germline gives CDR1 SGHRS, CDR2 YFSETQ. The V end lost 0 bases, the J end lost 4 bases, and 7 bases lay between the germline ends. The DNA of the CDR3 is TGCGCCAGCAGCTTGGGACGGGGCACCGGGGAGCTGTTTTTT. Translating gives CASSLGRGTGELFF.

The chain recombines TRBV5-6 with TRBJ2-3, with TRBD1 matching over 7 bases. Germline V gene data show CDR1 as SGHDT and CDR2 as YYEEEE. The V and J ends lost 2 bases and 2 bases, in that order; junction bases with no gene match: 8. The CDR3 has 16 residues. The CDR3: CASSLIGTVNTDTQYF. CDR3 coding DNA: TGTGCCAGCAGCTTAATCGGGACAGTAAACACAGATACGCAGTATTTT. Looking up the rest from reference TRBV5-6 and TRBJ2-3 gives the full variable domain: DAGVTQSPTHLIKTRGQQVTLRCSPKSGHDTVSWYQQALGQGPQFIFQYYEEEERQRGNFPDRFSGHQFPNYSSELNVNALLLGDSALYLCASSLIGTVNTDTQYFGPGTRLTVL.

This chain uses TRBV18 with TRBJ2-3; 8 nucleotides match TRBD1. The J segment lost 2 bases and the V segment lost 6 bases, leaving 7 bases of the junction unmatched. CDR3 size: 15 residues. Germline CDR1 KGHSH, CDR2 LQKENI. Written as DNA, the CDR3 is TGTGCCAGCTCCCGCCGGGACAGGTCCACAGATACGCAGTATTTT. Translation: CASSRRDRSTDTQYF. The variable domain in full, with the rest retrieved from reference TRBV18 and TRBJ2-3, is NAGVMQNPRHLVRRRGQEARLRCSPMKGHSHVYWYRQLPEEGLKFMVYLQKENIIDESGMPKERFSAEFPKEGPSILRIQQVVRGDSAAYFCASSRRDRSTDTQYFGPGTRLTVL.

The CDR3 protein is CASSVTGTSNNEQFF. The CDR3, as DNA: TGTGCCAGTAGTGTCACCGGGACTAGCAACAATGAGCAGTTCTTC. The rearrangement joins TRBV19 to TRBJ2-1; TRBD2 aligns across 9 bases. This CDR3 region has 15 residues. Trimming cost V 5 bases and J 5 bases; bases outside gene matches: 7. Germline CDR1 reads LNHDA; CDR2 reads SQIVND (reference sequence).

Details on this clone: This CDR3 is also generated by other DNA sequences in the sample. This chain links TRBV9 with TRBJ1-2, with a tentative D call TRBD1 (5 bases). CDR3 size: 14 residues. Germline V gene lookup returns CDR1 SGDLS and CDR2 YYNGEE. The V gene lost 0 bases and the J gene lost 5 bases, with 11 bases spanning the gap. CDR3 in amino acids: CASSVDQGRYGYTF. DNA of the CDR3: TGTGCCAGCAGCGTAGATCAGGGAAGGTATGGCTACACCTTC.

This clone was picked up a small number of times. The chain joins TRBV7-8 to TRBJ2-1; 11 bases fit TRBD1. Losses at the gene ends were 5 bases for V and 12 bases for J; bases not matched to a gene: 3. Germline V lookup: CDR1 SGHVS, CDR2 FQNEAQ. The CDR3 runs 12 residues. The CDR3 protein is CASSQDRGLQFF. CDR3 bases: TGTGCCAGCAGCCAGGACAGGGGGCTGCAGTTCTTC.